The rows below give T cell receptor beta chains drawn from one sample of a study of CD8+ T cells in alopecia areata. The protocol was immunoSEQ multiplex PCR, while the TCRdb copy is restricted to in-frame clones and leaves out a portion. The sample has 150,000 or so clones, under 60% seen once. The source was CD8+ T cells sorted from blood, collected at week 0. These receptors came from a human donor with alopecia areata. CDR3s include the opening cysteine and the closing phenylalanine or tryptophan. The order of the fields is D gene, V gene, J gene, clone size, CDR3 protein, CDR3 DNA. The D gene is left open where the match is weak. Clone size appears in some rows only: once, few, many, or a class for an expanded clone.

d_call: NA; v_call: TRBV15; j_call: TRBJ2-1; clone_size: NA; cdr3_aa: CATSRDVAVGGHEQFF; cdr3_nt: TGTGCCACCAGCAGAGACGTCGCAGTCGGGGGGCATGAGCAGTTCTTC
d_call: NA; v_call: TRBV10-2; j_call: TRBJ2-1; clone_size: NA; cdr3_aa: CASSENEQFF; cdr3_nt: TGCGCCAGCAGTGAAAATGAGCAGTTCTTC
d_call: NA; v_call: TRBV13; j_call: TRBJ1-1; clone_size: NA; cdr3_aa: CASSLVGTATEAFF; cdr3_nt: TGTGCCAGCAGCTTAGTCGGAACGGCGACTGAAGCTTTCTTT
d_call: NA; v_call: TRBV30; j_call: TRBJ1-5; clone_size: NA; cdr3_aa: CAWGQPQHF; cdr3_nt: TGTGCCTGGGGGCAGCCCCAGCATTTT
d_call: NA; v_call: TRBV30; j_call: TRBJ2-7; clone_size: NA; cdr3_aa: CAWSAGNEQYF; cdr3_nt: TGTGCCTGGAGTGCGGGGAACGAGCAGTACTTC
d_call: NA; v_call: TRBV7-8; j_call: TRBJ2-7; clone_size: NA; cdr3_aa: CASSLEGFEQYF; cdr3_nt: TGTGCCAGCAGCTTAGAAGGGTTCGAGCAGTACTTC
d_call: TRBD2; v_call: TRBV29-1; j_call: TRBJ2-1; clone_size: few; cdr3_aa: CSVRGGDHYNEQFF; cdr3_nt: TGCAGCGTTCGCGGGGGAGACCACTACAATGAGCAGTTCTTC
d_call: TRBD1; v_call: TRBV2; j_call: TRBJ2-1; clone_size: few; cdr3_aa: CASSAPGQADEQFF; cdr3_nt: TGTGCCAGCAGTGCACCGGGACAGGCCGATGAGCAGTTCTTC
d_call: NA; v_call: TRBV12-5; j_call: TRBJ1-1; clone_size: NA; cdr3_aa: CASGLVKGSPEVEAFF; cdr3_nt: TGTGCTAGTGGTTTGGTTAAAGGGTCCCCTGAAGTTGAAGCTTTCTTT
d_call: TRBD1; v_call: TRBV7-6; j_call: TRBJ2-7; clone_size: few; cdr3_aa: CASSLGTGNYEQYF; cdr3_nt: TGTGCCAGCAGCTTAGGGACAGGTAACTACGAGCAGTACTTC
d_call: NA; v_call: TRBV30; j_call: TRBJ1-2; clone_size: NA; cdr3_aa: CAWSGSNYGYTF; cdr3_nt: TGTGCCTGGAGCGGTAGTAACTATGGCTACACCTTC
d_call: TRBD1; v_call: TRBV29-1; j_call: TRBJ1-1; clone_size: NA; cdr3_aa: CSVGQGNTEAFF; cdr3_nt: TGCAGCGTCGGACAGGGGAACACTGAAGCTTTCTTT
d_call: NA; v_call: TRBV18; j_call: TRBJ2-1; clone_size: NA; cdr3_aa: CASSQGFAYNEQFF; cdr3_nt: TGTGCCAGCTCACAGGGGTTCGCCTACAATGAGCAGTTCTTC
d_call: NA; v_call: TRBV9; j_call: TRBJ2-1; clone_size: NA; cdr3_aa: CASSVGGAANEQFF; cdr3_nt: TGTGCCAGCAGCGTAGGTGGGGCGGCAAATGAGCAGTTCTTC
d_call: NA; v_call: TRBV19; j_call: TRBJ1-2; clone_size: NA; cdr3_aa: CASSVVQGALGYTF; cdr3_nt: TGTGCCAGTAGTGTCGTCCAAGGGGCGCTCGGCTACACCTTC
d_call: NA; v_call: TRBV7-9; j_call: TRBJ2-7; clone_size: NA; cdr3_aa: CASSSIEVTYEQYF; cdr3_nt: TGTGCCAGCAGCTCAATAGAGGTCACCTACGAGCAGTACTTC
d_call: NA; v_call: TRBV7-8; j_call: TRBJ1-1; clone_size: NA; cdr3_aa: CAVQAQNTEAFF; cdr3_nt: TGTGCCGTACAGGCCCAGAACACTGAAGCTTTCTTT
d_call: NA; v_call: TRBV13; j_call: TRBJ2-3; clone_size: NA; cdr3_aa: CASSLRGDHTQYF; cdr3_nt: TGTGCCAGCAGCTTACGGGGTGATCATACGCAGTATTTT
d_call: NA; v_call: TRBV9; j_call: TRBJ1-1; clone_size: few; cdr3_aa: CASSVEETAEPNTEAFF; cdr3_nt: TGTGCCAGCAGCGTAGAGGAGACAGCCGAGCCGAACACTGAAGCTTTCTTT
d_call: TRBD2; v_call: TRBV6-5; j_call: TRBJ2-7; clone_size: NA; cdr3_aa: CASSYSTTSSGHEQYF; cdr3_nt: TGTGCCAGCAGTTACTCGACGACTAGCTCGGGCCACGAGCAGTACTTC
d_call: TRBD1; v_call: TRBV5-1; j_call: TRBJ2-4; clone_size: NA; cdr3_aa: CASSHVTGDSNIQYF; cdr3_nt: TGCGCCAGCAGCCATGTTACAGGGGATTCAAACATTCAGTACTTC
d_call: NA; v_call: TRBV5-8; j_call: TRBJ2-3; clone_size: few; cdr3_aa: CASSLVGSTDTQYF; cdr3_nt: TGTGCCAGCAGCTTAGTAGGATCCACAGATACGCAGTATTTT
d_call: NA; v_call: TRBV7-2; j_call: TRBJ1-5; clone_size: NA; cdr3_aa: CASSRTGNQPQHF; cdr3_nt: TGTGCCAGCAGCCGAACAGGGAATCAGCCCCAGCATTTT
d_call: NA; v_call: TRBV19; j_call: TRBJ2-3; clone_size: NA; cdr3_aa: CASKAGNPTDTQYF; cdr3_nt: TGTGCCAGTAAGGCAGGGAATCCCACAGATACGCAGTATTTT
d_call: NA; v_call: TRBV13; j_call: TRBJ2-1; clone_size: few; cdr3_aa: CASSSTSYNEQFF; cdr3_nt: TGTGCCAGCAGCTCCACTTCCTACAATGAGCAGTTCTTC
d_call: NA; v_call: TRBV29-1; j_call: TRBJ1-1; clone_size: NA; cdr3_aa: CSVPNAGAEAFF; cdr3_nt: TGCAGCGTTCCTAATGCGGGGGCTGAAGCTTTCTTT
d_call: NA; v_call: TRBV4-3; j_call: TRBJ2-7; clone_size: few; cdr3_aa: CASSQDLGDTPYEQYF; cdr3_nt: TGCGCCAGCAGCCAAGATCTGGGGGACACCCCCTACGAGCAGTACTTC
d_call: NA; v_call: TRBV6-5; j_call: TRBJ1-1; clone_size: NA; cdr3_aa: CASSRMNPPEAFF; cdr3_nt: TGTGCCAGCAGCCGAATGAACCCCCCTGAAGCTTTCTTT
d_call: TRBD1; v_call: TRBV9; j_call: TRBJ2-2; clone_size: NA; cdr3_aa: CASRAGGSEAGELFF; cdr3_nt: TGTGCCAGCAGGGCAGGGGGCTCGGAAGCCGGGGAGCTGTTTTTT
d_call: NA; v_call: TRBV4-3; j_call: TRBJ2-7; clone_size: NA; cdr3_aa: CASSQDTGVGYEQYF; cdr3_nt: TGCGCCAGCAGCCAAGATACGGGGGTGGGCTACGAGCAGTACTTC
d_call: NA; v_call: TRBV11-3; j_call: TRBJ2-3; clone_size: once; cdr3_aa: CASSGQTFTDTQYF; cdr3_nt: TGTGCCAGCTCTGGACAGACCTTCACAGATACGCAGTATTTT
d_call: TRBD1; v_call: TRBV19; j_call: TRBJ1-2; clone_size: NA; cdr3_aa: CASSLGQVYGYTF; cdr3_nt: TGTGCCAGTAGTCTGGGACAGGTGTATGGCTACACCTTC
d_call: NA; v_call: TRBV27; j_call: TRBJ1-5; clone_size: few; cdr3_aa: CASSPPDSWNQPQHF; cdr3_nt: TGTGCCAGCAGTCCCCCGGACAGTTGGAATCAGCCCCAGCATTTT
d_call: NA; v_call: TRBV12-5; j_call: TRBJ2-1; clone_size: NA; cdr3_aa: CASGPTVLEQFF; cdr3_nt: TGTGCTAGTGGCCCGACGGTCCTTGAGCAGTTCTTC
d_call: NA; v_call: TRBV29-1; j_call: TRBJ2-7; clone_size: NA; cdr3_aa: CSVVDSETYEQYF; cdr3_nt: TGCAGCGTTGTAGACAGCGAAACCTACGAGCAGTACTTC
d_call: NA; v_call: TRBV2; j_call: TRBJ2-7; clone_size: few; cdr3_aa: CASTGLGTNTGSYEQYF; cdr3_nt: TGTGCCAGCACCGGCCTCGGGACCAACACCGGCTCCTACGAGCAGTACTTC
d_call: NA; v_call: TRBV19; j_call: TRBJ2-3; clone_size: few; cdr3_aa: CASRSGLTDTQYF; cdr3_nt: TGTGCCAGTAGGAGCGGACTCACAGATACGCAGTATTTT
d_call: NA; v_call: TRBV4-3; j_call: TRBJ1-2; clone_size: NA; cdr3_aa: CASSQDGGYTF; cdr3_nt: TGCGCCAGCAGCCAAGATGGGGGCTACACCTTC
d_call: NA; v_call: TRBV19; j_call: TRBJ2-3; clone_size: NA; cdr3_aa: CASISTRGDTQYF; cdr3_nt: TGTGCCAGTATAAGTACGCGAGGCGATACGCAGTATTTT
d_call: NA; v_call: TRBV7-9; j_call: TRBJ2-2; clone_size: NA; cdr3_aa: CASSSTSNTGELFF; cdr3_nt: TGTGCCAGCAGCTCCACAAGTAACACCGGGGAGCTGTTTTTT
d_call: TRBD1; v_call: TRBV6-5; j_call: TRBJ1-2; clone_size: NA; cdr3_aa: CASSSETGMKHGYTF; cdr3_nt: TGTGCCAGCAGTTCAGAGACAGGGATGAAGCATGGCTACACCTTC
d_call: TRBD1; v_call: TRBV7-9; j_call: TRBJ2-7; clone_size: many; cdr3_aa: CASSLGQGGYEQYF; cdr3_nt: TGTGCCAGCAGCTTAGGACAGGGCGGATACGAGCAGTACTTC
d_call: NA; v_call: TRBV7-8; j_call: TRBJ1-4; clone_size: NA; cdr3_aa: CASSLEILGEKLFF; cdr3_nt: TGTGCCAGCAGCTTAGAGATATTGGGTGAAAAACTGTTTTTT
d_call: NA; v_call: TRBV27; j_call: TRBJ2-1; clone_size: NA; cdr3_aa: CASSLWSLPDNEQFF; cdr3_nt: TGTGCCAGCAGTTTATGGTCTTTGCCTGACAATGAGCAGTTCTTC
d_call: NA; v_call: TRBV9; j_call: TRBJ2-6; clone_size: NA; cdr3_aa: CASSGYGNSGANVLTF; cdr3_nt: TGTGCCAGCAGCGGCTACGGGAACTCTGGGGCCAACGTCCTGACTTTC
d_call: NA; v_call: TRBV7-9; j_call: TRBJ2-6; clone_size: NA; cdr3_aa: CASSPDNSGANVLTF; cdr3_nt: TGTGCCAGCAGCCCGGACAATTCTGGGGCCAACGTCCTGACTTTC
d_call: NA; v_call: TRBV5-6; j_call: TRBJ2-1; clone_size: NA; cdr3_aa: CASSSLSGNSYNEQFF; cdr3_nt: TGTGCCAGCAGCTCCCTATCGGGGAACTCCTACAATGAGCAGTTCTTC
d_call: TRBD1; v_call: TRBV6-1; j_call: TRBJ1-5; clone_size: NA; cdr3_aa: CASRSGQRGNQPQHF; cdr3_nt: TGTGCCAGCAGGTCGGGACAGCGAGGCAATCAGCCCCAGCATTTT
d_call: NA; v_call: TRBV4-3; j_call: TRBJ1-2; clone_size: NA; cdr3_aa: CASSQSTSLVDGYTF; cdr3_nt: TGCGCCAGCAGCCAATCCACCTCCCTTGTTGATGGCTACACCTTC
d_call: TRBD2; v_call: TRBV29-1; j_call: TRBJ2-2; clone_size: NA; cdr3_aa: CSVDERGTGELFF; cdr3_nt: TGCAGCGTTGATGAGCGGGGCACCGGGGAGCTGTTTTTT
d_call: NA; v_call: TRBV30; j_call: TRBJ2-7; clone_size: NA; cdr3_aa: CAWFGGNEQYF; cdr3_nt: TGTGCCTGGTTTGGAGGTAACGAGCAGTACTTC
d_call: NA; v_call: TRBV4-2; j_call: TRBJ2-1; clone_size: NA; cdr3_aa: CASSPRSLNEQFF; cdr3_nt: TGTGCCAGCAGCCCCCGTAGCCTCAATGAGCAGTTCTTC
d_call: NA; v_call: TRBV5-6; j_call: TRBJ2-1; clone_size: NA; cdr3_aa: CASSDLGIRTNNEQFF; cdr3_nt: TGTGCCAGCAGCGACTTAGGGATCAGGACGAACAATGAGCAGTTCTTC
d_call: TRBD2; v_call: TRBV27; j_call: TRBJ2-5; clone_size: NA; cdr3_aa: CASSLSTGASGGGETQYF; cdr3_nt: TGTGCCAGCAGTTTATCGACTGGGGCTAGCGGGGGCGGAGAGACCCAGTACTTC
d_call: NA; v_call: TRBV30; j_call: TRBJ1-6; clone_size: once; cdr3_aa: CAWNPAYTNSPLHF; cdr3_nt: TGTGCCTGGAACCCGGCCTATACCAATTCACCCCTCCACTTT
d_call: TRBD2; v_call: TRBV15; j_call: TRBJ2-2; clone_size: NA; cdr3_aa: CATRDRGGGGELFF; cdr3_nt: TGTGCCACCAGGGATCGGGGGGGCGGCGGGGAGCTGTTTTTT
d_call: NA; v_call: TRBV10-2; j_call: TRBJ2-7; clone_size: NA; cdr3_aa: CASKVGSEEQYF; cdr3_nt: TGCGCCAGCAAAGTCGGTTCTGAGGAGCAGTACTTC